Below, 27 T cell receptor beta chains from the same sample are listed, as sequenced in a study of control samples from healthy donors and cancer patients. Only in-frame clones appear in the TCRdb table, and some are missing; sequencing was by immunoSEQ multiplex PCR. The table has approximately 24,000 clones, approximately 78% seen once. The sequenced sample consisted of PBMCs. All receptors come from a man aged 55 to 70 with colorectal cancer.

The V call is TRBV2, the J call TRBJ2-2; TRBD1 aligns across 9 bases. This CDR3 spans 15 amino acids. Per germline, CDR1 SNHLY and CDR2 FYNNEI. V was clipped by 6 bases and J by 7 bases; unmatched bases: 9. The CDR3 nucleotides read TGTGCCAGCAGGAGGGACAGGGAGGGTTACGGGGAGCTGTTTTTT. It encodes CASRRDREGYGELFF.

The CDR3 region has the DNA TGTGCCAGCAGCTTAAACAGGGGAGGTTCACCCCTCCACTTT. This translates into CASSLNRGGSPLHF. The genes are TRBV7-2 and TRBJ1-6; 7 bases match TRBD1. The CDR3 consists of 14 residues. Trimming took 2 bases from V and 9 from J; bases not matched to a gene: 4. In germline, CDR1 is SGHTA, CDR2 FQGNSA.

The chain recombines TRBV7-2 with TRBJ1-2; D not certain. The CDR3 spans 15 residues. The V end lost 0 bases, the J end lost 2 bases, and 10 bases lay between the germline ends. Per the germline V gene, CDR1 is SGHTA and CDR2 is FQGNSA. CDR3 in DNA: TGTGCCAGCAGCTTAGCAACCCGGCAGAACTATGGCTACACCTTC. It yields the protein CASSLATRQNYGYTF. Combining the CDR3 with reference TRBV7-2 and TRBJ1-2 gives the whole variable domain GAGVSQSPSNKVTEKGKDVELRCDPISGHTALYWYRQSLGQGLEFLIYFQGNSAPDKSGLPSDRFSAERTGGSVSTLTIQRTQQEDSAVYLCASSLATRQNYGYTFGSGTRLTVV.

This CDR3 is CASSPTGLRNYGYTF. Written as DNA, the CDR3 is TGTGCCAGCAGCCCTACAGGTCTGAGAAACTATGGCTACACCTTC. The chain employs TRBV19 and TRBJ1-2; D is perhaps TRBD1 (5 bases). CDR1 is LNHDA, CDR2 SQIVND, per germline (reference sequence). There are 15 residues in the CDR3. Trimming took 9 bases from V and 2 from J, leaving 19 bases between them.

The gene calls are TRBV10-3 and TRBJ2-7; D unresolved. Germline V gene sequence: CDR1 ENHRY, CDR2 SYGVKD. CDR3 length: 14 amino acids. V lost 5 bases, J lost 0 bases, and 11 bases lay in between. This CDR3 reads CAISRTANSYEQYF. The DNA for the CDR3 is TGTGCCATCAGTAGGACCGCAAACTCCTACGAGCAGTACTTC.

The CDR3 nucleotides read TGTGCCAGCAGCCAGGGTGACAGGGGGCCCGAAGCTTTCTTT. This encodes CASSQGDRGPEAFF. The chain has TRBV3-1 (or the pseudogene TRBV3-2) and TRBJ1-1, with 10 bases aligning to TRBD1. The germline gives CDR1 LGHDT, CDR2 YNNKEL (reference sequence). J gave up 8 bases and V 3 bases, and 6 bases lay outside the gene matches. CDR3 size: 14 residues.

This clone appeared a few times. V and J are TRBV19 and TRBJ1-5; D is unclear. Germline CDR1 is LNHDA and CDR2 is SQIVND (reference sequence). V lost 6 bases to trimming and J lost 4 bases, with 7 bases between them. CDR3 length equals 12 residues. This CDR3 reads CASSTRNQPQHF. The DNA of the CDR3 is TGTGCCAGTAGCACCCGGAATCAGCCCCAGCATTTT.

V is TRBV20-1 and J is TRBJ2-5, with a tentative D call TRBD2 (5 bases). From germline, CDR1 is DFQATT and CDR2 SNEGSKA (reference sequence). The CDR3 is 14 amino acids. The V gene lost 3 bases and the J gene lost 7 bases, with 18 bases spanning the gap. CDR3 coding DNA: TGCAGTGCTAGTTCCCCGGGATCAATCGGGACCCAGTACTTC. Its protein product is CSASSPGSIGTQYF.

This chain joins TRBV4-1 and TRBJ2-2; 7 positions agree with TRBD2. J gave up 4 bases and V 1 base, and 3 bases lay outside the gene matches. CDR1 is MGHRA, CDR2 YSYEKL, per germline. The CDR3 has 15 residues. The CDR3 is CASSQVGGFTGELFF. Written as DNA, the CDR3 is TGCGCCAGCAGCCAAGTGGGGGGGTTCACCGGGGAGCTGTTTTTT.

The V gene is TRBV2, the J gene TRBJ1-5; 8 bases are a match to TRBD1. Germline assignment: CDR1 SNHLY and CDR2 FYNNEI. V dropped 4 bases and J dropped 4; count of bases not matched to a gene: 9. The CDR3 spans 16 residues. The CDR3 nucleotides are TGTGCCAGCAGTGGGCGGACAGGGCTCTCGAATCAGCCCCAGCATTTT. This codes for CASSGRTGLSNQPQHF.

In its sample, this clone was seen a few times. The chain joins TRBV6-5 to TRBJ1-2; D is unresolved. The CDR3 is made up of 13 amino acids. Per the germline V gene, CDR1 is MNHEY and CDR2 is SVGAGI. The germline V and J ends were trimmed by 7 bases and 5 bases, with 14 bases remaining between them. CDR3 DNA sequence: TGTGCCAGCACCTCCTCGCGGGCATATGGCTACACCTTC. Translation gives CASTSSRAYGYTF.

This chain uses TRBV6-4 with TRBJ2-3, with D uncertain. Germline V CDR1 and CDR2: MRHNA, SNTAGT. CDR3 length: 14 amino acids. Deletions cut 6 bases from V and 6 bases from J, with 16 bases between. CDR3 sequence: CASSTWSKADTQYF. CDR3 sequence (DNA): TGTGCCAGCAGCACTTGGAGTAAAGCGGATACGCAGTATTTT.

The V gene is TRBV9, the J gene TRBJ1-1, with D tentatively TRBD1 (5 bases). The CDR3 loop spans 15 amino acids. Germline V lookup: CDR1 SGDLS, CDR2 YYNGEE. The ends were cut back, 2 bases at V and 1 base at J, with 12 bases in the middle. CDR3 bases: TGTGCCAGCAGCGTCGGGACGGGGCGGAACACTGAAGCTTTCTTT. The encoded protein is CASSVGTGRNTEAFF.

The J gene is TRBJ1-3, the V gene TRBV19; D remains ambiguous. Germline lookup yields CDR1 LNHDA and CDR2 SQIVND (reference sequence). V lost 4 bases and J 0 bases, leaving 13 bases between the germline ends. The CDR3 contains 16 residues. CDR3: CASSSPPGASGNTIYF. CDR3 coding DNA: TGTGCCAGTAGTAGTCCGCCGGGAGCCTCTGGAAACACCATATATTTT.

The count of this clone is one. The chain links TRBV6-2 or TRBV6-3 to TRBJ1-4, with D uncertain. Trimming removed 3 bases at V and 8 bases at J, with 13 bases between. Per the germline V gene, CDR1 is MNHEY and CDR2 is SVGEGT. There are 14 residues in the CDR3. Here the CDR3 DNA reads TGTGCCAGCAGTTATATGAGGGTCGGAGAAAAACTGTTTTTT. Its translation is CASSYMRVGEKLFF.

The chain joins TRBV29-1 to TRBJ1-1, with D perhaps matching TRBD1 (5 bases). CDR3 length equals 13 residues. The germline V gene encodes CDR1 SQVTM and CDR2 ANQGSEA. The V and J ends lost 6 bases and 1 base respectively, with 12 bases between them. CDR3 bases: TGCAGCGTCCGACAGAATCAGAACACTGAAGCTTTCTTT. Protein: CSVRQNQNTEAFF.

This clone has a handful of counts. The rearrangement joins TRBV6-2 or TRBV6-3 to TRBJ1-2, with D tentatively TRBD1 (6 bases). V dropped 6 bases and J dropped 2 bases, with 16 bases sitting between them. The CDR3 runs to 15 residues. Germline values: CDR1 MNHEY, CDR2 SVGEGT. The CDR3, as DNA: TGTGCCAGCAGCCGTGGGTCCACAGGGAACTATGGCTACACCTTC. It yields the protein CASSRGSTGNYGYTF.

The V and J genes are TRBV7-2 and TRBJ2-1; TRBD2 matches at 11 bases. Germline V gene sequence: CDR1 SGHTA, CDR2 FQGNSA. This CDR3 contains 16 residues. V lost 5 bases, J lost 3 bases, and 6 bases stayed unmatched. The CDR3 spells CASSIGTSGGYNEQFF. Here the CDR3 DNA reads TGTGCCAGCAGCATTGGGACTAGCGGAGGCTACAATGAGCAGTTCTTC.

This chain uses TRBV20-1 with TRBJ2-3; 8 bases line up with TRBD1. CDR1 and CDR2 from the germline V gene are DFQATT and SNEGSKA (reference sequence). This CDR3 region has 11 residues. The DNA of the CDR3 is TGCAGCTTCAGACAGGGGAATACGCAGTATTTT. It specifies CSFRQGNTQYF.

The chain joins TRBV2 to TRBJ1-4; 8 bases align to TRBD1. CDR3 length equals 15 residues. The V gene end was trimmed by 5 bases and the J gene end by 6 bases; junction bases not matched to a gene: 8. Germline CDR1 is SNHLY and CDR2 is FYNNEI. The CDR3 here is CASSFGQGRDEKLFF. Written as DNA, the CDR3 is TGTGCCAGCAGTTTCGGACAGGGCCGGGATGAAAAACTGTTTTTT.

This clone was counted only a few times. The rearrangement uses TRBV4-2 and TRBJ1-5; possible D gene TRBD1, 6 bases. Deletions cut 4 bases from V and 2 bases from J, with 12 bases between. Germline CDR1 reads LGHNA; CDR2 reads YNFKEQ. The length of the CDR3 is 15 residues. CDR3 protein: CASSLFSGGNQPQHF. CDR3 nucleotide sequence: TGTGCCAGCAGCCTTTTTTCAGGGGGCAATCAGCCCCAGCATTTT.

This clone was seen more than once but under ten times. The J gene is TRBJ1-5, the V gene TRBV10-3; tentative D call: TRBD1 (5 bases). Germline values: CDR1 ENHRY, CDR2 SYGVKD. V was clipped by 6 bases and J by 7 bases, with 16 bases between them. The CDR3 covers 14 residues. DNA of the CDR3: TGTGCCATCAGGGAGGGGCAGTCGGGACAGCCCCAGCATTTT. Amino acid sequence: CAIREGQSGQPQHF.

The gene calls are TRBV4-3 and TRBJ2-3, with a tentative D call TRBD1 (6 bases). CDR1 LGHNA and CDR2 YSLEER come from the germline V gene. The CDR3 extends over 18 amino acids. The ends were cut back, 1 base at V and 2 bases at J, with 19 bases in the middle. The CDR3 spells CASSQVFSGALLTDTQYF. The DNA of the CDR3 is TGCGCCAGCAGCCAAGTCTTCTCAGGGGCCCTTCTCACAGATACGCAGTATTTT.

This clone has a handful of counts. The rearrangement joins TRBV4-1 to TRBJ1-5; TRBD1 agrees at 10 bases. Germline V gene lookup returns CDR1 MGHRA and CDR2 YSYEKL. This CDR3 spans 16 amino acids. With 4 bases clipped from V and 3 bases from J, the junction kept 6 bases outside the gene matches. In nucleotides, the CDR3 is TGCGCCAGCAGCCCCGCGGACAGGGGGTCCAATCAGCCCCAGCATTTT. Translation: CASSPADRGSNQPQHF.

In its sample, this clone was seen once. V usage is TRBV10-3 and J usage is TRBJ1-6, with TRBD1 as a possible D gene (6 bases). V lost 2 bases to trimming and J lost 1 base, with 18 bases between them. This CDR3 has 19 amino acids. Germline V lookup: CDR1 ENHRY, CDR2 SYGVKD. The CDR3 DNA reads TGTGCCATCAGTGAGATTGCGGGGGCGGGTCTGTCCTATAATTCACCCCTCCACTTT. The encoded protein is CAISEIAGAGLSYNSPLHF.

The V call is TRBV7-8, the J call TRBJ2-2; D is unclear. There are 15 residues in the CDR3. Germline-derived CDR1 and CDR2 are SGHVS and FQNEAQ. V was shortened by 6 bases and J by 0 bases, with 11 bases between the two germline ends. CDR3 amino acids: CASRSLTANTGELFF. In DNA, the CDR3 is TGTGCCAGCAGGTCCCTGACCGCGAACACCGGGGAGCTGTTTTTT. Drawing the rest from reference TRBV7-8 and TRBJ2-2, the complete variable domain is GAGVSQSPRYKVAKRGQDVALRCDPISGHVSLFWYQQALGQGPEFLTYFQNEAQLDKSGLPSDRFFAERPEGSVSTLKIQRTQQEDSAVYLCASRSLTANTGELFFGEGSRLTVL.

The chain is built from TRBV15 and TRBJ1-1; D remains ambiguous. Germline CDR1 LNHNV, CDR2 YYDKDF (reference sequence). The V gene lost 8 bases and the J gene lost 0 bases, with 16 bases spanning the gap. The CDR3 length is 15 residues. The CDR3 loop reads CATHRIGNMNTEAFF. DNA for the CDR3: TGTGCCACCCATAGAATAGGTAACATGAACACTGAAGCTTTCTTT.